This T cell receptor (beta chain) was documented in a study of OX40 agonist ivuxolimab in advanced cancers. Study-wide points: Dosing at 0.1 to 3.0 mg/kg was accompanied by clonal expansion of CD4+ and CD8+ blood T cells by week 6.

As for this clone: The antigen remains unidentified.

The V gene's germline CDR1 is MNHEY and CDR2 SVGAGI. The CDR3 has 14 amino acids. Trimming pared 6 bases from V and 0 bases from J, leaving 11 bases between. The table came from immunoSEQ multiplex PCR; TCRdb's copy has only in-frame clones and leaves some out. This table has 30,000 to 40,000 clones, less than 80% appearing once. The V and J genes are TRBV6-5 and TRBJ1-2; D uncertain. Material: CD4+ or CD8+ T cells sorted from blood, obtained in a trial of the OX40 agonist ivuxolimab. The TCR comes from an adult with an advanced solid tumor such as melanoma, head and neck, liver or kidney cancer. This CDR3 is CASRETVANYGYTF. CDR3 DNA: TGTGCCAGCAGGGAGACGGTAGCTAACTATGGCTACACCTTC.